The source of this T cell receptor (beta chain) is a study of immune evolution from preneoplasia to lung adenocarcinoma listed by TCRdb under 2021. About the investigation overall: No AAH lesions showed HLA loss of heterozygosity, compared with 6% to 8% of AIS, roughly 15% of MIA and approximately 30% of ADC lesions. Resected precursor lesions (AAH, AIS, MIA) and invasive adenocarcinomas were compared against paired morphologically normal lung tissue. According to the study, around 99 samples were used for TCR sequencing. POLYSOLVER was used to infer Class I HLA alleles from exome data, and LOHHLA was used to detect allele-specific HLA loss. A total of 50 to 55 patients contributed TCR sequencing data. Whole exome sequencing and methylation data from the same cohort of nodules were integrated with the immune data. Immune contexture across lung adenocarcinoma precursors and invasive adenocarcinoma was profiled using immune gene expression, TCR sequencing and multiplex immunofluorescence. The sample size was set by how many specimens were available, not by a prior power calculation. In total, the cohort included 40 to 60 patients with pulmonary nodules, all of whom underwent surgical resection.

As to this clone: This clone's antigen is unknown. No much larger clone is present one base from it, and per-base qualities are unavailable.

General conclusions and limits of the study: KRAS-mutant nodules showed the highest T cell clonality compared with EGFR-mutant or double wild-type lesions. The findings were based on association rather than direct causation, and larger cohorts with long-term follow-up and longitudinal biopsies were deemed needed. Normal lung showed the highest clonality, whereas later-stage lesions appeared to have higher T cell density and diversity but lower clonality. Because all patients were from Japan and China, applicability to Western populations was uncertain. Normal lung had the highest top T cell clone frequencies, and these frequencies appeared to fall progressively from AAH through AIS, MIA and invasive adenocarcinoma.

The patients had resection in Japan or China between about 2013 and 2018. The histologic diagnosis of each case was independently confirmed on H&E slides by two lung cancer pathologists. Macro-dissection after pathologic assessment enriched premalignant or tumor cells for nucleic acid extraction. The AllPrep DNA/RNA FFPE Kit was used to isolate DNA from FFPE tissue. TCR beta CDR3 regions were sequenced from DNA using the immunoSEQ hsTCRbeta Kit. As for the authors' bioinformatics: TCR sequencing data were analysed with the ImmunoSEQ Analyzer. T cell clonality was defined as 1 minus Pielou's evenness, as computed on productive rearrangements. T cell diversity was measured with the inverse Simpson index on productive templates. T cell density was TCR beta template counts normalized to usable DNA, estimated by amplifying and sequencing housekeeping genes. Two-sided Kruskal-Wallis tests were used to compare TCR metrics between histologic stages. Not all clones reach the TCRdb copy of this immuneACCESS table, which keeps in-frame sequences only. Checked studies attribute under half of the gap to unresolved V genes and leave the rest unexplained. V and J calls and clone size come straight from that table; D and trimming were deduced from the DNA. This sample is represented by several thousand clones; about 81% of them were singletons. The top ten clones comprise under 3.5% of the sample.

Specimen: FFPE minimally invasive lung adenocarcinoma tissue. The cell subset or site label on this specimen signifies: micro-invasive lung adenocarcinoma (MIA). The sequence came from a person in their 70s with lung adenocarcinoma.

The CDR3 protein: CASSQGPRDGAYEQYF. DNA sequence: TGCGCCAGCAGCCAAGGACCCCGGGACGGCGCCTACGAGCAGTACTTC. Rearrangement joined TRBV4-1 to TRBJ2-7, with the D assignment possibly TRBD1 or TRBD2, given 5 matching bases for each. Based on the germline V gene, the CDR1 and CDR2 sequences are MGHRA and YSYEKL. Including cysteine and phenylalanine, the CDR3 has 16 amino acids. Only CDR3 DNA remains: 48 bases, in frame from the first base. V lost 1 base and J lost 2 bases; the stretch between them is 15 bases long.